This entry lists 4 T cell receptor beta chains sequenced from one sample in a study of T cells in Graves' hyperthyroidism and ophthalmopathy. Using RNA transcripts as the source, TCR beta CDR3 regions were amplified. In the first-round RT-PCR of the TCR CDR3, the HTBI primer set was used. TCRdb reanalysed the multiplex PCR reads using MiXCR and keeps one entry per CDR3 protein. This sample carries under 450,000 distinct CDR3 sequences, about 13% of them seen once, and the ten largest clones take less than 25%. Sequenced: blood. These TCRs come from a man between 25 and 39 years old with Graves' hyperthyroidism that later progressed to Graves' ophthalmopathy.

This clonotype was picked up a small number of times. The genes are TRBV27 and TRBJ1-1; 8 nucleotides match TRBD1. The CDR3 extends over 13 amino acids. Losses at the gene ends were 6 bases for V and 3 bases for J; bases not matched to a gene: 3. The germline V gene encodes CDR1 MNHEY and CDR2 SMNVEV (reference sequence). CDR3 nucleotides: TGTGCCAGCAGCAGGGGGCCGTACACTGAAGCTTTCTTT. This gives the protein CASSRGPYTEAFF.

This clonotype was observed at least ten times. V usage is TRBV28 and J usage is TRBJ1-6, with a possible D match to TRBD1 (6 bases). Trimming removed 3 bases from V and 7 bases from J, with 13 bases in between. The CDR3 totals 15 residues. CDR1 and CDR2 from the germline V gene are MDHEN and SYDVKM. Here the CDR3 DNA reads TGTGCCAGCAGTTTTGTCAGGGGTCGGAATTCACCCCTCCACTTT. Translated: CASSFVRGRNSPLHF.

This clonotype was seen a handful of times. The chain has TRBV19 and TRBJ1-5; D gene ambiguous. The V and J ends lost 3 bases and 6 bases respectively, with 18 bases between them. Per germline, CDR1 LNHDA and CDR2 SQIVND (reference sequence). CDR3 length equals 16 residues. In DNA form, the CDR3 reads TGTGCCAGTAGTATTTTTCAGGCTGAGTTGGGTCAGCCCCAGCATTTT. Translating gives CASSIFQAELGQPQHF.

About this clonotype: This clone may be a read error of a much larger clone one base away. CDR3 residues: CSASFASGGANHEQSF. CDR3 bases: TGCAGTGCTAGTTTTGCTAGCGGGGGGGCTAACCATGAGCAGTCCTTC. The gene calls are TRBV20-1 and TRBJ2-1; 12 bases agree with TRBD2. Germline CDR1 DFQATT, CDR2 SNEGSKA (reference sequence). The CDR3 length is 16 residues.